These T cell receptor beta chains were read from a single sample in a study of shared clonotypes between healthy human individuals. This table comes from immunoSEQ multiplex PCR, and its TCRdb copy is limited to in-frame clones, with some not included. The table includes about 2.3 million clones, 85% to 95% detected once. Sequenced input: naive CD4+ T cells from PBMCs. These receptors came from a man younger than 35 in good health. Some clones in this sample may be carry-over from other donors' samples. The CDR3 runs from the conserved cysteine through the conserved F or W. Fields, in order: V gene, J gene, clone size, D gene, CDR3 DNA, CDR3 protein. D genes are given only for firm matches. Some rows have no size entry. The others give once, few or many, or a class for an expanded clone.

V: TRBV6-1; J: TRBJ1-1; size: .; D: TRBD1; DNA: TGTGCCAGCAACGGACAGGGGTGGACTGAAGCTTTCTTT; CDR3: CASNGQGWTEAFF
V: TRBV18; J: TRBJ2-7; size: .; D: .; DNA: TGTGCCAGCTCACCACCGCAGGCTTACTACGAGCAGTACTTC; CDR3: CASSPPQAYYEQYF
V: TRBV9; J: TRBJ1-2; size: .; D: .; DNA: TGTGCCAGCAGCGCCTACACCGGGACCGCATTCTATGGCTACACCTTC; CDR3: CASSAYTGTAFYGYTF
V: TRBV28; J: TRBJ2-7; size: .; D: .; DNA: TGTGCCAGCAGTTTAGAGCGGCCCACTTACGAGCAGTACTTC; CDR3: CASSLERPTYEQYF
V: TRBV6-5; J: TRBJ2-7; size: .; D: .; DNA: TGTGCCAGCATTGGCCAGGGCTACGAGCAGTACTTC; CDR3: CASIGQGYEQYF
V: TRBV28; J: TRBJ1-2; size: .; D: .; DNA: TGTGCCAGCAGCTCCCCACAGGACTATGGCTACACCTTC; CDR3: CASSSPQDYGYTF
V: TRBV28; J: TRBJ1-2; size: .; D: TRBD1; DNA: TGTGCCAGCAGTTTATCCCCGGGGACAGGCACCTATGGCTACACCTTC; CDR3: CASSLSPGTGTYGYTF
V: TRBV2; J: TRBJ2-3; size: .; D: TRBD2; DNA: TGTGCCAGCAACCTGGGACTAGCGGGAAATACAGATACGCAGTATTTT; CDR3: CASNLGLAGNTDTQYF
V: TRBV28; J: TRBJ2-7; size: .; D: .; DNA: TGTGCCAGCAGCTCGCCCCCGCTACTACATTACGAGCAGTACTTC; CDR3: CASSSPPLLHYEQYF
V: TRBV5-1; J: TRBJ1-1; size: .; D: .; DNA: TGCGCCAGCAGCAGCGGCGGCGGGGGGGAAATGAACACTGAAGCTTTCTTT; CDR3: CASSSGGGGEMNTEAFF
V: TRBV6-4; J: TRBJ1-5; size: once; D: TRBD1; DNA: TGTGCCAGCACTCTACTCGAGGACAGGGAGGATTATAGCAATCAGCCCCAGCATTTT; CDR3: CASTLLEDREDYSNQPQHF
V: TRBV5-6; J: TRBJ1-1; size: .; D: .; DNA: TGTGCCAGCAGCTTGCGACGGGTTAAAGGGGACACTGAAGCTTTCTTT; CDR3: CASSLRRVKGDTEAFF
V: TRBV7-8; J: TRBJ2-7; size: .; D: TRBD2; DNA: TGTGCCAGCAGCAGGGGCTCGGGACTAACCTACGAGCAGTACTTC; CDR3: CASSRGSGLTYEQYF
V: TRBV5-8; J: TRBJ2-6; size: .; D: .; DNA: TGTGCCAGCAGCTGGTGGATCTCTGGGGCCAACGTCCTGACTTTC; CDR3: CASSWWISGANVLTF
V: TRBV6-1; J: TRBJ1-2; size: .; D: .; DNA: TGTGCCAGCAGTGAAGCGGGGGGGCTAGGCTATGGCTACACCTTC; CDR3: CASSEAGGLGYGYTF
V: TRBV5-1; J: TRBJ2-7; size: .; D: TRBD1; DNA: TGCGCCAGCAGACCCGGGACAGTATACTCCTACGAGCAGTACTTC; CDR3: CASRPGTVYSYEQYF
V: TRBV28; J: TRBJ1-4; size: .; D: TRBD1; DNA: TGTGCCAGCACCTCCGGGACAGGGTATGAAAAACTGTTTTTT; CDR3: CASTSGTGYEKLFF
V: TRBV28; J: TRBJ1-3; size: .; D: .; DNA: TGTGCCAGCAGTTGGGGGGGAGCGGGAAACACCATATATTTT; CDR3: CASSWGGAGNTIYF
V: TRBV4-1; J: TRBJ2-1; size: .; D: .; DNA: TGCGCCAGTGGGATCGGGCCCTATGTCTCTGAGCAGTTCTTC; CDR3: CASGIGPYVSEQFF
V: TRBV5-1; J: TRBJ2-5; size: .; D: TRBD1; DNA: TGCGCCAGCAGCTTGGAAGGGACAGAGGGGGAGACCCAGTACTTC; CDR3: CASSLEGTEGETQYF
V: TRBV5-1; J: TRBJ2-1; size: .; D: .; DNA: TGCGCCAGCAGCTTGGTCGTAGAATCGGGCGAGCAGTTCTTC; CDR3: CASSLVVESGEQFF
V: TRBV7-3; J: TRBJ2-1; size: once; D: TRBD2; DNA: TGTGCCAGCAGCTTATGGGCTAGCGGGTACAATGAGCAGTTCTTC; CDR3: CASSLWASGYNEQFF
V: TRBV5-6; J: TRBJ2-7; size: .; D: TRBD2; DNA: TGTGCCAGCAGCTTGTCTAGCGGGAGTTCCGAGCAGTACTTC; CDR3: CASSLSSGSSEQYF
V: TRBV7-3; J: TRBJ2-2; size: .; D: .; DNA: TGTGCCAGCACCCCGAATGCCGCAGGGAACACCGGGGAGCTGTTTTTT; CDR3: CASTPNAAGNTGELFF
V: TRBV6-6; J: TRBJ1-2; size: once; D: .; DNA: TGTGCCAGCAGTTACTTGGGTCTCTACTATGGCTACACCTTC; CDR3: CASSYLGLYYGYTF
V: TRBV28; J: TRBJ2-3; size: .; D: TRBD2; DNA: TGTGCCAGCAGTCGAGGGACTAGCGGGAGTCGGACAGATACGCAGTATTTT; CDR3: CASSRGTSGSRTDTQYF